These 16 T cell receptor beta chains came from one sample sequenced in a study of cytomegalovirus exposure and HLA in healthy donors (dated by TCRdb to 2016 to 2017). Library preparation employed the immunoSEQ multiplex PCR assay. For the multiplex PCR, a mixture combining 60 forward primers for TCR Vbeta segments and 13 reverse primers for TCR Jbeta segments was used. TCRdb's version of the immuneACCESS table is confined to in-frame rearrangements and falls short of the full clone set. An unresolved V gene accounts for under half of the shortfall where checked; the remainder is of unknown origin. Across this sample there are roughly 120,000 clones, with approximately 84% seen only once. The ten largest clones add up to around 2% of the sample. The specimen was PBMCs. These receptors were taken from a man in his forties or fifties in good health and CMV-seronegative.

V gene TRBV6-6 combines with J gene TRBJ2-1; 13 bases are a match to TRBD2. Germline CDR1 MNHNY, CDR2 SVGAGI (reference sequence). V lost 5 bases, J lost 9 bases, and 10 bases stayed unmatched. The CDR3 extends over 16 amino acids. CDR3 bases: TGTGCCAGCAGTAACATACTAGCGGGGGGGCCGACTGAGCAGTTCTTC. Encoded protein: CASSNILAGGPTEQFF.

This chain connects TRBV28 to TRBJ2-7; 7 nucleotides align to TRBD1. The CDR3 spans 16 residues. Germline CDR1 MDHEN, CDR2 SYDVKM. V dropped 2 bases and J dropped 6; count of bases not matched to a gene: 13. CDR3 sequence: CASSLGGQSQRGEQYF. The CDR3 DNA reads as TGTGCCAGCAGTTTAGGGGGACAGTCCCAAAGAGGCGAGCAGTACTTC.

V and J are TRBV19 and TRBJ1-5; D not certain. The CDR3 consists of 12 residues. Trimming shortened V by 6 bases and J by 3 bases, and 6 bases separated the two germline ends. Germline V CDR1 and CDR2: LNHDA, SQIVND (reference sequence). CDR3 bases: TGTGCCAGTAGACAAAACAATCAGCCCCAGCATTTT. This codes for CASRQNNQPQHF.

V is TRBV5-1 and J is TRBJ2-7; 8 bases agree with TRBD2. The germline V gene has CDR1 SGHRS and CDR2 YFSETQ. V was pared by 5 bases and J by 4 bases, with 8 bases of the junction left unmatched. This CDR3 comprises 14 residues. CDR3 loop: CASSGGGLSYEQYF. CDR3 nucleotide sequence: TGCGCCAGCAGTGGCGGGGGGCTGTCATACGAGCAGTACTTC.

This clone was detected only once. This rearrangement joins TRBV30 to TRBJ2-7, with D perhaps matching TRBD2 (6 bases). V lost 3 bases, J lost 0 bases, and 9 bases lay in between. This CDR3 region has 13 residues. The V gene's germline CDR1 is GTSNPN and CDR2 SVGIG (reference sequence). The CDR3 region has the DNA TGTGCCTGGAGACGGGAGCTCTCCTACGAGCAGTACTTC. Its translation is CAWRRELSYEQYF.

This clone was observed once. The V gene is TRBV5-1, the J gene TRBJ2-1; 10 positions match TRBD2. The CDR3 is 17 residues long. Germline V lookup: CDR1 SGHRS, CDR2 YFSETQ. The V segment lost 2 bases and the J segment 4 bases; nucleotides outside the gene matches: 9. CDR3 in amino acids: CASSFRLAGATYNEQFF. The DNA of the CDR3 is TGCGCCAGCAGCTTCAGGCTAGCGGGGGCCACATACAATGAGCAGTTCTTC.

This CDR3 is CASRPTSGQNSEQYF. DNA of the CDR3: TGCGCCAGCCGCCCCACAAGCGGACAGAATTCCGAGCAGTACTTC. This chain links TRBV5-1 with TRBJ2-7; TRBD1 might be the D (6 bases). Germline-derived CDR1 and CDR2 are SGHRS and YFSETQ. The V end lost 7 bases, the J end lost 6 bases, and 23 bases lay between the germline ends. This CDR3 spans 15 amino acids. Combining the CDR3 with reference TRBV5-1 and TRBJ2-7 gives the whole variable domain KAGVTQTPRYLIKTRGQQVTLSCSPISGHRSVSWYQQTPGQGLQFLFEYFSETQRNKGNFPGRFSGRQFSNSRSEMNVSTLELGDSALYLCASRPTSGQNSEQYFGPGTRLTVT.

This clone has just a few counts. The chain recombines TRBV6-1 with TRBJ2-1; TRBD1 might be the D (8 bases). V was trimmed by 4 bases and J by 2 bases, leaving 15 bases between them. Germline assignment: CDR1 MNHNS and CDR2 SASEGT. The CDR3 consists of 16 residues. The CDR3: CASSGGGTGPYNEQFF. The CDR3 coding sequence is TGTGCCAGCAGTGGGGGGGGGACAGGTCCCTACAATGAGCAGTTCTTC.

The V and J genes are TRBV6-1 and TRBJ1-1; unclear D gene. V was shortened by 5 bases and J by 1 base, with 8 bases between the two germline ends. CDR1 is MNHNS, CDR2 SASEGT, per germline. The CDR3 has 13 residues. This CDR3 is CASSQTANTEAFF. In nucleotides, the CDR3 is TGTGCCAGCAGTCAGACTGCGAACACTGAAGCTTTCTTT.

The rearrangement links TRBV13 to TRBJ1-4; tentative D call: TRBD1 (5 bases). The CDR3 contains 14 residues. CDR1 is PRHDT and CDR2 is FYEKMQ in the germline V gene (reference sequence). The V and J ends lost 6 bases and 8 bases respectively, with 16 bases between them. The CDR3 loop is CASSSLGGGEKLFF. In DNA form, the CDR3 reads TGTGCCAGCAGTTCACTCGGGGGGGGAGAAAAACTGTTTTTT. Full variable domain (remainder filled in from reference TRBV13 and TRBJ1-4): AAGVIQSPRHLIKEKRETATLKCYPIPRHDTVYWYQQGPGQDPQFLISFYEKMQSDKGSIPDRFSAQQFSDYHSELNMSSLELGDSALYFCASSSLGGGEKLFFGSGTQLSVL.

V usage is TRBV29-1 and J usage is TRBJ2-5; tentatively, D is TRBD2 (5 bases). This CDR3 region has 14 residues. The ends were cut back, 3 bases at V and 4 bases at J, with 15 bases in the middle. Per the germline V gene, CDR1 is SQVTM and CDR2 is ANQGSEA. This CDR3 reads CSVERAPWGETQYF. The DNA of the CDR3 is TGCAGCGTTGAGCGGGCCCCCTGGGGAGAGACCCAGTACTTC.

The genes are TRBV29-1 and TRBJ2-1, with 12 bases that match TRBD1. Trimming at V came to 6 bases and at J to 6 bases, leaving 6 bases not matched to a gene. This CDR3 has 14 amino acids. The germline CDR1 and CDR2 sequences are SQVTM and ANQGSEA. The CDR3 DNA reads as TGCAGCGTGTCGGGACAGGGGGCAAGCAATGAGCAGTTCTTC. It yields the protein CSVSGQGASNEQFF.

As concerns this clone: Since the CDR3 does not end with the conserved phenylalanine or tryptophan, this likely comes from a read error. V and J are TRBV12-5 and TRBJ2-3; D is ambiguous. Germline CDR1 and CDR2: LGHNT and FRNRAP. Trimming took 3 bases from V and 5 from J, leaving 3 bases between them. The CDR3 sequence is 11 residues long. CDR3 bases: TGTGCTAGTGGTTTAAAAGATACGCAGTATGTT. Residues: CASGLKDTQYV.

This clone was detected only once. The V and J genes are TRBV10-3 and TRBJ1-5; D is ambiguous. V was cut by 10 bases and J by 6 bases, with 25 bases left in between. CDR1 and CDR2 from the germline V gene are ENHRY and SYGVKD. The CDR3 contains 16 residues. The CDR3 reads CATSSSSFSGSQPQHF. The CDR3 nucleotides read TGTGCCACCTCCTCGAGTAGTTTCTCGGGGAGTCAGCCCCAGCATTTT.

The rearrangement joins TRBV5-1 to TRBJ2-1; D remains unclear. Germline loops: CDR1 SGHRS, CDR2 YFSETQ. Between the trimmed V and J ends, which lost 4 bases and 0 bases, there was a span of 11 bases. The CDR3 contains 15 residues. The CDR3 here is CASSVDTSSYNEQFF. CDR3 DNA: TGCGCCAGCAGCGTCGACACGAGCTCCTACAATGAGCAGTTCTTC.

V gene TRBV4-2 combines with J gene TRBJ2-1, with D maybe TRBD2 (6 bases). There are 16 residues in the CDR3. The germline CDR1 and CDR2 sequences are LGHNA and YNFKEQ. Deletions cut 3 bases from V and 2 bases from J, with 14 bases between. In DNA, the CDR3 is TGTGCCAGCAGCCAGGTTACGGGGGACCCCTACAATGAGCAGTTCTTC. Its translation is CASSQVTGDPYNEQFF.